This T cell receptor (beta chain) came from a study of ipilimumab plus nivolumab after autologous stem cell transplantation (dated by TCRdb to the early 2020s). Regarding the complete study: Trial patients received a median of 5 ipilimumab doses and roughly eight nivolumab doses. The intent-to-treat population of the trial consisted of under 45 patients. Primary refractory and relapsed disease were included in the DLBCL cohort, with 18-month progression-free survival of roughly 89% and 26%, respectively. The trial enrolled patients with high-risk diffuse large B cell lymphoma, mature T cell lymphoma, or multiple myeloma undergoing autologous transplant. What the study reported, not specific to this receptor: Per the authors, a biologic rationale for further study of the post-transplant checkpoint inhibition approach was offered by T cell receptor repertoire, regulatory T cell phenotype and gut microbiota profiles. The authors concluded that, as post-transplant consolidation, combined checkpoint inhibition appeared tolerable.

Trimming at the junction amounts to 4 bases on V and 0 bases on J, and the germline ends lie 13 bases apart. CDR1 and CDR2 are read off the germline V gene as SGHNT and YENEEA. From cysteine to phenylalanine, the CDR3 is 15 amino acids long. The read is trimmed to its CDR3 DNA, 45 bases read in frame from base 1. Libraries were made using the immunoSEQ multiplex PCR assay. TCRdb re-hosts the immuneACCESS table, in-frame sequences only. Its copies lack some clones; in the studies checked, an unresolved V gene accounts for under half of them, and the cause for the rest is not known. The sample includes about 15,000 clones, with more than 60% observed a single time. Of the sample, roughly 36% falls within the top ten clones. As to this clone: Its antigen specificity is not known. Qualities for individual bases were not recorded, and no much larger clone is one base off.

Checkpoint therapy began 14 to 28 days after autologous transplant, with ipilimumab given at 1 mg/kg intravenously on day 1 of selected weeks. Patients received nivolumab at 3 mg/kg intravenously on day 1 of weeks 1, 4, 7, 10, and every two weeks through week 26. Combined checkpoint inhibition with ipilimumab and nivolumab as consolidation after autologous stem cell transplantation was tested in a Phase Ib clinical trial. The rearranged chain carries TRBV11-3 and TRBJ2-7, with no reliable assignment of the D segment. This specimen was PBMCs, taken in a trial of ipilimumab plus nivolumab as post-transplant consolidation. The receptor was isolated from a male donor with diffuse large B-cell lymphoma. The DNA reads as follows: TGTGCCAGCAGCTGGAACCCCATCAGCTCCTACGAGCAGTACTTC. Its translation reads: CASSWNPISSYEQYF.